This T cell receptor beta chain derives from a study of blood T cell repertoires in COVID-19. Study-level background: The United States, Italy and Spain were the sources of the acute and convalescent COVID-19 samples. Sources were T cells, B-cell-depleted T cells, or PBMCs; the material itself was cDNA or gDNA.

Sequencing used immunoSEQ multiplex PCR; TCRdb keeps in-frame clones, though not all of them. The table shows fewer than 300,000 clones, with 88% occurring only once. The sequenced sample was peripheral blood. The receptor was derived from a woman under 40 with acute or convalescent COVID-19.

CDR3 protein: CASSYSTEPNAGAWEQYF. The CDR3 bases are TGTGCCAGCAGTTATTCGACAGAACCTAATGCCGGTGCGTGGGAGCAGTACTTC. V is TRBV28 and J is TRBJ2-7; the D gene is possibly TRBD1 (5 bases). The V gene's germline CDR1 is MDHEN and CDR2 SYDVKM. CDR3 length equals 18 residues. Trimming stripped 4 bases from V and 7 bases from J, with 29 bases between.